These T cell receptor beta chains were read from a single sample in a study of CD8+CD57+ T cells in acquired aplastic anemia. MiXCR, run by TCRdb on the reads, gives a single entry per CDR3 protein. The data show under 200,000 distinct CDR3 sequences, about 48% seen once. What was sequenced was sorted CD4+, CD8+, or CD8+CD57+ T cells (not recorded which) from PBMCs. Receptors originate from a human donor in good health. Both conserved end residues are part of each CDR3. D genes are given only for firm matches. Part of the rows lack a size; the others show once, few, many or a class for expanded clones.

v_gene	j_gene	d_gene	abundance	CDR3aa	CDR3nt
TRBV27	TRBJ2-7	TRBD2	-	CASSREDGYEQYF	TGTGCCAGCAGCCGGGAGGACGGCTACGAGCAGTACTTC
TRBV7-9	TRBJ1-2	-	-	CASTILDTGRYTF	TGTGCCAGCACCATCTTAGACACAGGGCGGTACACCTTC
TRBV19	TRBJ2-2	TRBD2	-	CATLPAGGPPGELFF	TGTGCCACCCTCCCAGCGGGGGGGCCCCCCGGGGAGCTGTTTTTT
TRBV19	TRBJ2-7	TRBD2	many	CASSASGAYEQYF	TGTGCCAGTAGTGCTAGCGGGGCCTACGAGCAGTACTTC
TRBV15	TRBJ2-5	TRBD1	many	CATSSSTGGRETQYF	TGTGCCACCAGCTCCTCGACAGGGGGGAGGGAGACCCAGTACTTC
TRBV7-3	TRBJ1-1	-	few	CASSVQRNTEAFF	TGTGCCAGCAGCGTCCAGAGGAACACTGAAGCTTTCTTT
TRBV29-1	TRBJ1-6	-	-	CSVEDLKGSYNSPLHF	TGCAGCGTTGAAGATCTTAAAGGCTCCTATAATTCACCCCTCCACTTT
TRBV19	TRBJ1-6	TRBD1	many	CASSTTGTGGSPLHF	TGTGCCAGTAGTACTACCGGGACAGGGGGTTCACCCCTCCACTTT
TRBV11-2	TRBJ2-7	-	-	CASTRRGGQASSYEQHF	TGTGCCAGCACCCGGAGAGGGGGGCAGGCTAGCTCCTACGAGCAGCACTTC
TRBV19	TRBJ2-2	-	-	CASSYPGTGELFF	TGTGCCAGTAGTTACCCGGGCACCGGGGAGCTGTTTTTT
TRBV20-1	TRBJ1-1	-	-	CSARVHQNTEAFF	TGCAGTGCTAGAGTACACCAGAACACTGAAGCTTTCTTT
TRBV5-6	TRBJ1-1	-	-	CASSWGPTNTEAFF	TGTGCCAGCAGCTGGGGACCTACGAACACTGAAGCTTTCTTT
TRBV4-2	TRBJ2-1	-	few	CASSQVSRMSWANEQFF	TGTGCCAGCAGCCAAGTTTCCAGGATGTCTTGGGCGAATGAGCAGTTCTTC
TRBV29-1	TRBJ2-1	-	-	CSVAAPLQGEQFF	TGCAGCGTTGCGGCCCCACTACAGGGAGAGCAGTTCTTC
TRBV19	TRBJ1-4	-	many	CASSAIDRKEKLFF	TGTGCCAGTAGTGCTATTGACAGGAAGGAAAAACTGTTTTTT